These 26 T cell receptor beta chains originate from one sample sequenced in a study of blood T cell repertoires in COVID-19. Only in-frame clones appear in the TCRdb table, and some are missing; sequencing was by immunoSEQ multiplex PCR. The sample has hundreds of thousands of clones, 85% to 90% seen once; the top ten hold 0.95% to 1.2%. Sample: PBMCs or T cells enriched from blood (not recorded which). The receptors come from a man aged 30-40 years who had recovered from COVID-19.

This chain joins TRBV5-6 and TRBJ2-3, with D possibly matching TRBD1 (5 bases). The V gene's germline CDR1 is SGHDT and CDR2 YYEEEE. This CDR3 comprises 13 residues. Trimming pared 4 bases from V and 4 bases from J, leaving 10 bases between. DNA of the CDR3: TGTGCCAGCAGCCCAGGGATCGCAGATACGCAGTATTTT. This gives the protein CASSPGIADTQYF.

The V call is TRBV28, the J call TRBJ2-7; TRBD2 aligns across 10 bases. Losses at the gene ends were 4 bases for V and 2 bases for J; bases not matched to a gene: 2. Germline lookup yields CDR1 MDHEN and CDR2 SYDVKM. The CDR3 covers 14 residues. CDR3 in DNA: TGTGCCAGCAGTTACACTAGCGGGGCCTACGAGCAGTACTTC. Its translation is CASSYTSGAYEQYF. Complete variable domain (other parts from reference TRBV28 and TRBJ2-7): DVKVTQSSRYLVKRTGEKVFLECVQDMDHENMFWYRQDPGLGLRLIYFSYDVKMKEKGDIPEGYSVSREKKERFSLILESASTNQTSMYLCASSYTSGAYEQYFGPGTRLTVT.

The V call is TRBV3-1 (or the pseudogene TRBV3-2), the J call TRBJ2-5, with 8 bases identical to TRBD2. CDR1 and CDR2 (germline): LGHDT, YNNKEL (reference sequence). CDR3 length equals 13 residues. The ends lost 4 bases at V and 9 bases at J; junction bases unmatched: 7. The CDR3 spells CASSPKSGSAQYF. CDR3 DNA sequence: TGTGCCAGCAGCCCCAAAAGCGGGAGCGCCCAGTACTTC.

CDR3 coding DNA: TGTGCCAGTGGACAGGGAAAGGACTATGGCTACACCTTC. Translating it yields CASGQGKDYGYTF. The rearrangement uses TRBV28 and TRBJ1-2; 8 positions agree with TRBD1. This CDR3 has 13 residues. V trimming: 9 bases; J trimming: 3 bases; junction bases outside the gene matches: 6. Germline CDR1 is MDHEN and CDR2 is SYDVKM.

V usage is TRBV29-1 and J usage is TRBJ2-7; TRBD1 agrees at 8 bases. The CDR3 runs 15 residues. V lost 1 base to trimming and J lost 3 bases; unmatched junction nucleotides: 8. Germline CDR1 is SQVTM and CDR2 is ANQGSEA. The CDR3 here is CSVEVVFTGGYEQYF. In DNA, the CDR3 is TGCAGCGTTGAAGTCGTATTCACAGGGGGCTACGAGCAGTACTTC.

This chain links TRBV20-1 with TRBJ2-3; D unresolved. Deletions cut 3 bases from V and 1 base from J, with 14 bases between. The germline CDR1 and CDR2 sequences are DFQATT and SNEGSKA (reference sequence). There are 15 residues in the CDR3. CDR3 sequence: CSASDFGRRTDTQYF. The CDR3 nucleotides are TGCAGTGCTAGTGATTTCGGCAGGCGCACAGATACGCAGTATTTT.

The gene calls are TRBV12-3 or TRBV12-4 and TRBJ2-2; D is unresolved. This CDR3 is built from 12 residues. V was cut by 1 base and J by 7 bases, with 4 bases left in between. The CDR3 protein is CASSLGSGELFF. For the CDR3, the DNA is TGTGCCAGCAGTTTAGGCAGCGGGGAGCTGTTTTTT.

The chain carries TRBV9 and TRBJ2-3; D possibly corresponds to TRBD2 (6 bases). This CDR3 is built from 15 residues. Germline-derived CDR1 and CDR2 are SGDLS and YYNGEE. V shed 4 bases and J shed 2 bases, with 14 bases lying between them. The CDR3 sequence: CASSTHSGPTDTQYF. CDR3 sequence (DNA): TGTGCCAGCAGCACTCATAGCGGACCCACAGATACGCAGTATTTT.

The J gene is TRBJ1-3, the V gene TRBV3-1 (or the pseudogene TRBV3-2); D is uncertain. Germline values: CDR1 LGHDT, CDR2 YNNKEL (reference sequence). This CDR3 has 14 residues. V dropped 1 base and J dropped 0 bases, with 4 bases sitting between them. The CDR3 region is CASSQASSGNTIYF. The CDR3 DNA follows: TGTGCCAGCAGCCAAGCTAGCTCTGGAAACACCATATATTTT.

CDR3 sequence: CASSQTWQANTEAFF. CDR3 nucleotide sequence: TGCGCCAGCAGCCAGACCTGGCAGGCGAACACTGAAGCTTTCTTT. The chain uses TRBV4-1 and TRBJ1-1, with D unclear. CDR1 is MGHRA, CDR2 YSYEKL, per germline. The CDR3 is 15 amino acids. Trimming pared 3 bases from V and 1 base from J, leaving 12 bases between.

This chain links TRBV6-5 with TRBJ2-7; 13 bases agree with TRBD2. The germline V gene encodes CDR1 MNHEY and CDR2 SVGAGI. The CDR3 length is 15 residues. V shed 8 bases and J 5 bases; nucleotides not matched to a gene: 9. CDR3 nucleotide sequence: TGTGCCAGCGGAGAACTAGCGGGAGGGCCGAACGAGCAGTACTTC. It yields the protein CASGELAGGPNEQYF.

The CDR3 here is CASSIPPKVRGGYGYTF. Written as DNA, the CDR3 is TGTGCCAGTAGTATACCCCCCAAAGTCAGGGGTGGATATGGCTACACCTTC. The rearrangement uses TRBV19 and TRBJ1-2; tentatively, D is TRBD1 (6 bases). The CDR3 has 17 residues. Between the trimmed V and J ends, which lost 2 bases and 5 bases, there was a span of 21 bases. Per the germline V gene, CDR1 is LNHDA and CDR2 is SQIVND (reference sequence).

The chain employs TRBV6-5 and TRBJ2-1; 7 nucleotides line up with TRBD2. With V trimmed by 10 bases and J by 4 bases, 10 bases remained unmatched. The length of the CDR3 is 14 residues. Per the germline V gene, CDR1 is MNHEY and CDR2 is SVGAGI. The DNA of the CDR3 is TGTGCCACCCTCCTAGCGGTTAGATACAATGAGCAGTTCTTC. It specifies CATLLAVRYNEQFF.

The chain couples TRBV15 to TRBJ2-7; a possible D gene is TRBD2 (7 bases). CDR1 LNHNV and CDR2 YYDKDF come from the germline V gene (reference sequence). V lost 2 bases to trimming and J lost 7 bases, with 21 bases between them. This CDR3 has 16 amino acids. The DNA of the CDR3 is TGTGCCACCAGCAGACTCGGGACTAAAGGGGGAAAAGAGCAGTACTTC. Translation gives CATSRLGTKGGKEQYF.

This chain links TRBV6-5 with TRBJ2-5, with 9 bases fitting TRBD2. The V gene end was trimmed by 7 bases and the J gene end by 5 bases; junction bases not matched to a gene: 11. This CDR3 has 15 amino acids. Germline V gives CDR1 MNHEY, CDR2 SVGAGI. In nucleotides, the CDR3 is TGTGCCAGCATAAGGGGGCTAGCGGGATGGGAGACCCAGTACTTC. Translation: CASIRGLAGWETQYF.

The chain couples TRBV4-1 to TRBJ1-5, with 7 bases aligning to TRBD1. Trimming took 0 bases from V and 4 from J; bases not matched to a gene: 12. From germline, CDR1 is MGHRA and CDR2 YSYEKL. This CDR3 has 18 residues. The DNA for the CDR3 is TGCGCCAGCAGCCAAGATAGTCCCGGACAGGTAATTAATCAGCCCCAGCATTTT. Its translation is CASSQDSPGQVINQPQHF.

The CDR3 region is CASSSTGYNEQFF. CDR3 in DNA: TGTGCCAGTAGTTCAACAGGGTACAATGAGCAGTTCTTC. The rearrangement uses TRBV19 and TRBJ2-1; a weak D match, TRBD1 (6 bases). The CDR3 runs to 13 residues. The V gene's germline CDR1 is LNHDA and CDR2 SQIVND (reference sequence). V shed 5 bases and J shed 4 bases, with 9 bases lying between them. The entire variable domain, with the rest obtained from reference TRBV19 and TRBJ2-1, is as follows: DGGITQSPKYLFRKEGQNVTLSCEQNLNHDAMYWYRQDPGQGLRLIYYSQIVNDFQKGDIAEGYSVSREKKESFPLTVTSAQKNPTAFYLCASSSTGYNEQFFGPGTRLTVL.

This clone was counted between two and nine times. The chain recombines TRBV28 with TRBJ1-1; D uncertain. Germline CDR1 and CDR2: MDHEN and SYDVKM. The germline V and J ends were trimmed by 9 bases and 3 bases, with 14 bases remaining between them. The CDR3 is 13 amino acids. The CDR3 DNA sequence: TGTGCCAGTTTAGAAAACCAATACACTGAAGCTTTCTTT. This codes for CASLENQYTEAFF.

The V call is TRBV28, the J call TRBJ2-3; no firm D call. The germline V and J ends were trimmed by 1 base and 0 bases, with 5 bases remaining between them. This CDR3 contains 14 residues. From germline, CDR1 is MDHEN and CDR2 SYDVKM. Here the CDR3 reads CASSLSQSTDTQYF. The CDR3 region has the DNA TGTGCCAGCAGTTTATCTCAGAGCACAGATACGCAGTATTTT.

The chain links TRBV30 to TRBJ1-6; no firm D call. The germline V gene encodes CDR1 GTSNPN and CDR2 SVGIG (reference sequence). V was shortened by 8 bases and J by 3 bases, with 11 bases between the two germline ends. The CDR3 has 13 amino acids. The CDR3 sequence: CAATENYNSPLHF. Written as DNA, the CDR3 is TGTGCCGCTACAGAGAACTATAATTCACCCCTCCACTTT.

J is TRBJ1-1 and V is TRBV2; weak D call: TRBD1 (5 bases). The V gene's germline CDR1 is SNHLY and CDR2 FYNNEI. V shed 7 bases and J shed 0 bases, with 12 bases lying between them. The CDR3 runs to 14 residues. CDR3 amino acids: CASKETAMNTEAFF. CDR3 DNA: TGTGCCAGCAAGGAGACAGCCATGAACACTGAAGCTTTCTTT.

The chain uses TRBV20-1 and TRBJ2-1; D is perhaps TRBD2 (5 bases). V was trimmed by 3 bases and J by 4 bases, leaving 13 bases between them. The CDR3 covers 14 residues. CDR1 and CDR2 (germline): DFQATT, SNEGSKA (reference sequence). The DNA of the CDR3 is TGCAGTGCTAGTGGTCTAGCTTCGTACAATGAGCAGTTCTTC. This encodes CSASGLASYNEQFF.

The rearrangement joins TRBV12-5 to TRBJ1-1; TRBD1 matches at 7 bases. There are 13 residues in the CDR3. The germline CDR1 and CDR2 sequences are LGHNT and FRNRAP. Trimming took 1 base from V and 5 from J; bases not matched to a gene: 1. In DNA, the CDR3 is TGTGCTAGTGGTTTGGGACAGGGTACTGAAGCTTTCTTT. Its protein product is CASGLGQGTEAFF.

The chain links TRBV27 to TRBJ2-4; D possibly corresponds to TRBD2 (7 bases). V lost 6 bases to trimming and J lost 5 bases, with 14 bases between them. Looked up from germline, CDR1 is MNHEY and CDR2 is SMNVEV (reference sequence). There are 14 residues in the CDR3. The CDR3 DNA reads TGTGCCAGCAGGGGGGGGGCGGGGGAAAACATTCAGTACTTC. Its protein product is CASRGGAGENIQYF.

Here the CDR3 DNA reads TGTGCCAGTAGTATCCCTTCGGGGGGTGTTCTTGAGCAGTTCTTC. Amino acids: CASSIPSGGVLEQFF. The chain recombines TRBV19 with TRBJ2-1; 7 bases are shared with TRBD2. CDR3 length: 15 amino acids. V trimming: 3 bases; J trimming: 9 bases; junction bases outside the gene matches: 11. Germline loops: CDR1 LNHDA, CDR2 SQIVND (reference sequence).

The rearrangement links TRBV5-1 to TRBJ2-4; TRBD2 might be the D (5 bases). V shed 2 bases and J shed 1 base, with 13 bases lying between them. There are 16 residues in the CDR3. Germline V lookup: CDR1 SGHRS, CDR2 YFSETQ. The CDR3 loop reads CASSFTPGKAKNIQYF. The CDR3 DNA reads TGCGCCAGCAGCTTTACACCGGGGAAGGCCAAAAACATTCAGTACTTC.